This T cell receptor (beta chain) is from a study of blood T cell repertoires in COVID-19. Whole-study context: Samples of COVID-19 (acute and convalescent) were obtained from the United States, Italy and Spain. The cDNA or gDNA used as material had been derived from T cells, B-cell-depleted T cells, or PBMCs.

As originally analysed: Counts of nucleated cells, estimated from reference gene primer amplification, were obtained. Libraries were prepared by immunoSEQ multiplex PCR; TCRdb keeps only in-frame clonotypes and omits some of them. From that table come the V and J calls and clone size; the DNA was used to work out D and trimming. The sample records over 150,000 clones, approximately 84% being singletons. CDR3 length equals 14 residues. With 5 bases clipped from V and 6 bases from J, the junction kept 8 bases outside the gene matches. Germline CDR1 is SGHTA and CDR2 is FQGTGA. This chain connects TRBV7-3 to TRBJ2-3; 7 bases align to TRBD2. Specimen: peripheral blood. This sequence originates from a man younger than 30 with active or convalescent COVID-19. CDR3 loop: CASSPGGTGDTQYF. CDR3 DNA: TGTGCCAGCAGCCCCGGGGGGACGGGGGATACGCAGTATTTT.